Described below is a single T cell receptor (beta chain) sequence and its context. V lost 4 bases and J lost 2, with 11 bases in between. The CDR3 has 14 amino acids. Per the germline V gene, CDR1 is SEHNR and CDR2 is FQNEAQ (reference sequence). The source of the sample is a study of cytomegalovirus exposure and HLA in healthy donors. A multiplex PCR was run with 60 Vbeta primers and 13 Jbeta primers. Assay used: immunoSEQ multiplex PCR; TCRdb lists only in-frame clones, some missing. The sample yields about 150,000 clones, about 80% seen once. V and J are TRBV7-9 and TRBJ2-5; D unresolved. This receptor was obtained from a young man in good health and CMV-seropositive. Source material: PBMCs. The CDR3 reads CASSSTDKQETQYF. The CDR3 DNA reads as TGTGCCAGCAGCTCCACCGACAAGCAAGAGACCCAGTACTTC.